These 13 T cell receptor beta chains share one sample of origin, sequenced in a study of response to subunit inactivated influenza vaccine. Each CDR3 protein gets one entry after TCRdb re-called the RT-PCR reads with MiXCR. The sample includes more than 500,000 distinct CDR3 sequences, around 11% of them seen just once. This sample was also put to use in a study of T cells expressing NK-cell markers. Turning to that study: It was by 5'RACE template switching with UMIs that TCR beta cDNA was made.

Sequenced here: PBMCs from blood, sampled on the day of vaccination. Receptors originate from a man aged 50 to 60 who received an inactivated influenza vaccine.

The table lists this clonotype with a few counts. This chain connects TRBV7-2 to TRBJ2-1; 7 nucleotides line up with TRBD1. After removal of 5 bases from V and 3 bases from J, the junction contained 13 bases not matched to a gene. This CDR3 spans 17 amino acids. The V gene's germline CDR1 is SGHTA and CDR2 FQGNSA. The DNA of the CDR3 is TGTGCCAGCAGCACTCCCCTGGGACAGCTACACTACAATGAGCAGTTCTTC. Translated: CASSTPLGQLHYNEQFF.

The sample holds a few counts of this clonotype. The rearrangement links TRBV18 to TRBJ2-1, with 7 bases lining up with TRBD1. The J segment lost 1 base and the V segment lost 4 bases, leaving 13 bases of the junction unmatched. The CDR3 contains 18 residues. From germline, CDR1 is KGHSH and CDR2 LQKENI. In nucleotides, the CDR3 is TGTGCCAGCTCACAGAGGGGGCAAGGACTCAGGTCCTACAATGAGCAGTTCTTC. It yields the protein CASSQRGQGLRSYNEQFF.

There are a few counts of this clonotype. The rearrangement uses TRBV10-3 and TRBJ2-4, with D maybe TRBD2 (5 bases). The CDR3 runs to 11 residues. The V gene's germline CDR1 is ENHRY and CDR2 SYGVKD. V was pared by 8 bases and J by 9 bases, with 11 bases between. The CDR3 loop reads CAIGRGGIQYF. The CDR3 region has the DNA TGTGCCATCGGGCGAGGAGGCATTCAGTACTTC.

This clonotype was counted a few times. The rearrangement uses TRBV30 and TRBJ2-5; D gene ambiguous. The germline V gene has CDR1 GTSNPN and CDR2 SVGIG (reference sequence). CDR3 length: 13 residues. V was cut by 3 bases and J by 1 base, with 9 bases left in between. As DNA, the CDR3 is TGTGCCTGGAGGACACCCGGCCAAGAGACCCAGTACTTC. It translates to CAWRTPGQETQYF.

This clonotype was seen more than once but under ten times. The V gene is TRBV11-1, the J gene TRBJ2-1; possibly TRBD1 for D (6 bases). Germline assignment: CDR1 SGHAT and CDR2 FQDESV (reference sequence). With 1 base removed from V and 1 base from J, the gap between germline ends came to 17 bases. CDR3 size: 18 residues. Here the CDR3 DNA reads TGTGCCAGCAGCTTAGGGGTGGACAGTCGTAGATCCTACAATGAGCAGTTCTTC. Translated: CASSLGVDSRRSYNEQFF.

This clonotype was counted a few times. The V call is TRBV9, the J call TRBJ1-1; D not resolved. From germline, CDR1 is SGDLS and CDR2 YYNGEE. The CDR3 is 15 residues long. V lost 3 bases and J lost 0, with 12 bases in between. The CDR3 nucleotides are TGTGCCAGCAGCGCCGACGTAAAGATGAACACTGAAGCTTTCTTT. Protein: CASSADVKMNTEAFF. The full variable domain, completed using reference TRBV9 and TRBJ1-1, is DSGVTQTPKHLITATGQRVTLRCSPRSGDLSVYWYQQSLDQGLQFLIQYYNGEERAKGNILERFSAQQFPDLHSELNLSSLELGDSALYFCASSADVKMNTEAFFGQGTRLTVV.

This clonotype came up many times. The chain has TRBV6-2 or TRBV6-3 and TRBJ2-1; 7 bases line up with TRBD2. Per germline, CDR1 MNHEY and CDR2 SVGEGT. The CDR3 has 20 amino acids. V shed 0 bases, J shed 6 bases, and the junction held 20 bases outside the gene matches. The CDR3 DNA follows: TGTGCCAGCAGTTACTCGATGCCCCGTTGGGGCGGTCGGGAGGTCAATGAGCAGTTCTTC. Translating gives CASSYSMPRWGGREVNEQFF.

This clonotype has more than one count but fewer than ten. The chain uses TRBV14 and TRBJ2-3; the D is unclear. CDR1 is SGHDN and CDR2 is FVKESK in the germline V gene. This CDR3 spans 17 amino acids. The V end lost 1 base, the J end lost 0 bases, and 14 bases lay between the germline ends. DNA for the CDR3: TGTGCCAGCAGCCAAGGACCCGTTTCCGGGAGCACAGATACGCAGTATTTT. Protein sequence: CASSQGPVSGSTDTQYF.

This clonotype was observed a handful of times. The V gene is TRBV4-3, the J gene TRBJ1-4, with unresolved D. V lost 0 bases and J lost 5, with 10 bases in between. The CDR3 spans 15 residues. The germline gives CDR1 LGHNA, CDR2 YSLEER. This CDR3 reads CASSQDIGRNEKLFF. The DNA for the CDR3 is TGCGCCAGCAGCCAAGACATAGGGCGAAATGAAAAACTGTTTTTT.

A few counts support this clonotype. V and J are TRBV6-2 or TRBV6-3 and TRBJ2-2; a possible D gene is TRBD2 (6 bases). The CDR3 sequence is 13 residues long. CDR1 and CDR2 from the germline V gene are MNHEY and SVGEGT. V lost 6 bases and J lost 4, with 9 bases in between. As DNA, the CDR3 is TGTGCCAGCAGGTGGAGGGGCACCGGGGAGCTGTTTTTT. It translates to CASRWRGTGELFF.

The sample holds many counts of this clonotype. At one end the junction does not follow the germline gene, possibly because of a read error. CDR3 residues: CASSLGTEGTQYF. The CDR3 nucleotides are TGTGCTAGCAGCTTAGGGACTGAAGGAACCCAGTACTTC. V gene TRBV7-7 combines with J gene TRBJ2-5; weak D call: TRBD2 (6 bases). This CDR3 has 13 amino acids. Germline values: CDR1 SSHAT, CDR2 FNYEAQ (reference sequence).

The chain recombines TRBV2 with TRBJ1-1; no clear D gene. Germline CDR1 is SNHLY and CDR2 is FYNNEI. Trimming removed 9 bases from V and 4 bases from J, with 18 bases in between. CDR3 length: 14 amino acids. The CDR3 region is CASQSGIPSTEAFF. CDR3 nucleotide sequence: TGTGCCAGTCAATCCGGGATCCCCTCCACTGAAGCTTTCTTT.

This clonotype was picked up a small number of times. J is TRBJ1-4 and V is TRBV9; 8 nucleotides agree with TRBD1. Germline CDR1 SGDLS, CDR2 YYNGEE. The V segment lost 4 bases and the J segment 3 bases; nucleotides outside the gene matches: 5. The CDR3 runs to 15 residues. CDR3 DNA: TGTGCCAGCAGCCTAGAGACAGGGGCTAATGAAAAACTGTTTTTT. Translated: CASSLETGANEKLFF.